The source of this TCR beta chain is a study of blood T cell repertoires in COVID-19. For the study at large: The samples span acute and convalescent COVID-19 from the United States, Italy and Spain. T cells, B-cell-depleted T cells, or PBMCs supplied cDNA or gDNA.

In the original analysis: Amplifying reference gene primers gave estimates of nucleated cell counts. The table came from immunoSEQ multiplex PCR; TCRdb's copy has only in-frame clones and leaves some out. D and trimming were read from the DNA, whereas the V and J calls and clone size are those reported in that table. The table shows about 63,000 clones, with around 90% occurring only once. Looked up from germline, CDR1 is MNHNY and CDR2 is SVGAGI (reference sequence). Trimming shortened V by 5 bases and J by 4 bases, and 9 bases separated the two germline ends. The length of the CDR3 is 14 residues. This chain connects TRBV6-6 to TRBJ2-6, with D unresolved. Source material: peripheral blood. The sequence was obtained from a human donor in a cohort sampled during active COVID-19. The DNA of the CDR3 is TGTGCCAGCAGTCCCGCCGGGGGGGCCAACGTCCTGACTTTC. Translating gives CASSPAGGANVLTF.